This TCR beta chain is from a study of cytomegalovirus exposure and HLA in healthy donors. The primer mix had 60 Vbeta and 13 Jbeta primers. TCRdb's table, derived via immunoSEQ multiplex PCR, lists solely in-frame clones and lacks some. Among 130,000 or so clones listed, roughly 74% were seen once. V gave up 4 bases and J gave up 6 bases, with 15 bases separating them. CDR3 length: 14 amino acids. CDR1 KGHSH and CDR2 LQKENI come from the germline V gene. The chain is built from TRBV18 and TRBJ1-2; TRBD1 might be the D (5 bases). Sequenced sample: PBMCs. The sequence was obtained from a man in his forties in good health and CMV-seropositive. CDR3 DNA: TGTGCCAGCTCACTACAAAAGACAGCTGATGGCTACACCTTC. It specifies CASSLQKTADGYTF.